These T cell receptor beta chains were read from a single sample in a study of vaccination effects on CD4 cells after COVID-19. The method was immunoSEQ multiplex PCR; TCRdb's version includes in-frame clones alone and lacks a portion of them. The data hold 30,000 to 40,000 clones, with under 75% observed a single time. No cognate antigen is known for these TCRs. The sequencing here drew on CD4+ T cells from PBMCs cultured with SARS-CoV-2 spike peptides, taken before COVID-19 vaccination. The receptors derive from a human donor who received a COVID-19 vaccine. CDR3s leave out the opening cysteine and the closing phenylalanine or tryptophan.

v_call cdr3_aa
TRBV30 AWSVRGLGGNEQF
TRBV19 ASSILDRESTEAF
TRBV6-6 ASRTTQGEKPQH
TRBV5-4 ASSQGQKNTEAF
TRBV5-8 ASSPGTSGTNEQF
TRBV5-1 ASSPLGRGAYGYT
TRBV5-5 ASSPPQGFNSPLH
TRBV21-1 ASTSEPPTYEQY
TRBV2 ASSGQENQPQH
TRBV7-2 ASSFGAYNSPLH
TRBV30 AWSVGGSSYEQY
TRBV28 ASSASGRAYEQY
TRBV15 ATSREGQGYNEQF
TRBV5-1 ASSRASGMSSYNEQF
TRBV7-2 ASSSLTSGRRYEQY
TRBV3-1/TRBV3-2 ASSQAGETDTQY
TRBV5-4 ASSAGGAITGELF
TRBV24-1 ATSRGANEKLF
TRBV19 ASSPAQGLYGYT
TRBV7-2 ASSLTFGYNEQF
TRBV2 ASSEEVQPQH
TRBV6-2/TRBV6-3 ASSYRGGLTGELF
TRBV27 ASSLSGGAKSEQF
TRBV11-1 ASSPGQIMNTEAF
TRBV19 ASRTTGGDTDTQY
TRBV2 ASSPEGAGRRSPLH
TRBV30 AWSPRGSTDTQY
TRBV5-4 ASSSPSGTIGELF
TRBV11-2 ASSLQGASGNTIY
TRBV18 ASLKSGGNEQF
TRBV19 ASSTTALSLLSGNTIY
TRBV29-1 SVGDSAPQTQY